This entry concerns a single T cell receptor beta chain. Assay used: immunoSEQ multiplex PCR; TCRdb lists only in-frame clones, some missing. This sample has about 97,000 clones, with around 88% found just once. The data are from a study of control samples from healthy donors and cancer patients. Sequenced: blood. The source of this sequence is a man aged 30 to 39 in good health.

The CDR3 here is CASSHRQGESSPLHF. The CDR3 coding sequence is TGTGCCAGCAGCCACCGACAGGGGGAAAGTTCACCCCTCCACTTT. J is TRBJ1-6 and V is TRBV4-2; TRBD1 matches 9 bases. V lost 3 bases, J lost 9 bases, and 6 bases stayed unmatched. Germline lookup yields CDR1 LGHNA and CDR2 YNFKEQ. CDR3 length: 15 residues.